What follows are 10 T cell receptor beta chains derived from one specimen sequenced in a study of identical twins (dated by TCRdb to between 2015 and 2016). Library generation was performed with 5' RACE. Sequencing instrument: Illumina HiSeq 2000. TCRdb cleaned the public reads at Q25 with fastp, built clones with MiXCR and kept in-frame beta chains. Identical CDR3 protein sequences are pooled into one entry, listed with their most common genes and DNA. The sample table contains a few hundred thousand distinct CDR3 sequences; only one count was recorded for about 13% of them. The ten largest clones represent approximately 1% of the sample. The sample was also linked to a second study, of yellow fever vaccine responses in identical twins.

Sequenced: CD4+ T cells sorted from blood. These TCRs come from a woman aged 18-29 years in good health.

The chain couples TRBV30 to TRBJ2-7, with D possibly called TRBD1 or TRBD2 (5 bases each). V was pared by 2 bases and J by 2 bases, with 13 bases between. This CDR3 is 14 amino acids long. The V gene's germline CDR1 is GTSNPN and CDR2 SVGIG (reference sequence). The chain's CDR3 is CAWSTAPGPYEQYF. The CDR3 DNA follows: TGTGCCTGGAGTACCGCTCCGGGACCCTACGAGCAGTACTTC.

This clonotype turned up a few times. J is TRBJ2-3 and V is TRBV18, with D unresolved. V was trimmed by 0 bases and J by 0 bases, leaving 10 bases between them. CDR3 size: 16 residues. Germline V CDR1 and CDR2: KGHSH, LQKENI. CDR3 region: CASSPPGGSSTDTQYF. The CDR3 region has the DNA TGTGCCAGCTCACCACCGGGCGGATCTAGCACAGATACGCAGTATTTT. The full variable domain, its missing parts supplied by reference TRBV18 and TRBJ2-3, is NAGVMQNPRHLVRRRGQEARLRCSPMKGHSHVYWYRQLPEEGLKFMVYLQKENIIDESGMPKERFSAEFPKEGPSILRIQQVVRGDSAAYFCASSPPGGSSTDTQYFGPGTRLTVL.

This clonotype was seen at least ten times. The CDR3 region has the DNA TGTGCCAGCTCACCCGGACTAGCGGGAGCTGGTGACAATGAGCAGTTCTTC. Translating gives CASSPGLAGAGDNEQFF. The chain couples TRBV18 to TRBJ2-1; 13 nucleotides match TRBD2. Germline CDR1 reads KGHSH; CDR2 reads LQKENI. This CDR3 is built from 17 residues. V was clipped by 3 bases and J by 5 bases; unmatched bases: 7.

The rearrangement links TRBV19 to TRBJ2-1; a weak D match, TRBD2 (6 bases). CDR1 is LNHDA and CDR2 is SQIVND in the germline V gene (reference sequence). The CDR3 runs to 15 residues. Trimming left V 5 bases short and J 7 bases short, with 18 bases between. CDR3 sequence: CASSPASLARNEQFF. The CDR3 DNA follows: TGTGCCAGTAGTCCTGCATCGCTAGCGAGAAATGAGCAGTTCTTC. Combining the CDR3 with reference TRBV19 and TRBJ2-1 gives the whole variable domain DGGITQSPKYLFRKEGQNVTLSCEQNLNHDAMYWYRQDPGQGLRLIYYSQIVNDFQKGDIAEGYSVSREKKESFPLTVTSAQKNPTAFYLCASSPASLARNEQFFGPGTRLTVL.

The table lists this clonotype with a few counts. The chain joins TRBV12-3 or TRBV12-4 to TRBJ1-2; 11 bases are a match to TRBD1. With 7 bases clipped from V and 5 bases from J, the junction kept 15 bases outside the gene matches. CDR3 length equals 17 residues. For the CDR3, the DNA is TGTGCCAGCACCCAAATGGACAGGGGGCGAGACCTTTATGGCTACACCTTC. It specifies CASTQMDRGRDLYGYTF.

Notes on this clonotype: A much larger clonotype is one base distant, so this may be a read error. CDR3 sequence: CSVTLLATGGTEGFF. The CDR3 DNA reads as TGCAGCGTCACCCTTTTAGCGACCGGGGGCACTGAAGGTTTCTTT. This chain links TRBV29-1 with TRBJ1-1; D is perhaps TRBD1 (6 bases). This CDR3 contains 15 residues. CDR1 and CDR2 (germline): SQVTM, ANQGSEA.

This clonotype was seen more than once but under ten times. The chain recombines TRBV7-2 with TRBJ1-6; 7 bases match TRBD1. This CDR3 spans 15 amino acids. The germline V gene has CDR1 SGHTA and CDR2 FQGNSA. The V gene end was trimmed by 4 bases and the J gene end by 6 bases; junction bases not matched to a gene: 6. CDR3 residues: CASSSRQGGNSPLHF. In DNA form, the CDR3 reads TGTGCCAGCAGCTCAAGACAGGGTGGTAATTCACCCCTCCACTTT.

The chain joins TRBV12-3 or TRBV12-4 to TRBJ2-5, with no clear D. This CDR3 region has 11 residues. V shed 7 bases and J shed 5 bases, with 8 bases lying between them. The CDR3 spells CASKQGETQYF. The DNA of the CDR3 is TGTGCCAGCAAACAAGGCGAGACCCAGTACTTC.

In nucleotides, the CDR3 is TGTGCCAGCAAACGGACAGGGGGCTCCTACAATGAGCAGTTCTTC. It specifies CASKRTGGSYNEQFF. V and J are TRBV12-3 or TRBV12-4 and TRBJ2-1, with 10 bases lining up with TRBD1. V trimming: 7 bases; J trimming: 0 bases; junction bases outside the gene matches: 3. The CDR3 is made up of 15 amino acids.

V and J are TRBV29-1 and TRBJ2-5; D is ambiguous. Trimming left V 5 bases short and J 5 bases short, with 12 bases between. Looked up from germline, CDR1 is SQVTM and CDR2 is ANQGSEA. The CDR3 covers 12 residues. The CDR3, as DNA: TGCAGCGTTCTTTCGGGTCCGGAGACCCAGTACTTC. Its translation is CSVLSGPETQYF.